These 8 T cell receptor beta chains originate from one sample sequenced in a study of regulatory T cells in long-lasting Graves disease. Described time point: newly diagnosed GD, antithyroid drugs for less than 3 months. Preparation of the TCR library used RNA extracted from PBMCs. Libraries of TCR beta came from iRepertoire HTBI primers plus Arm-PCR of CDR3 regions. TCRdb fed the multiplex PCR reads into MiXCR, producing one record per CDR3 protein. The sample records 510,000 or so distinct CDR3 sequences, about 11% being singletons. These data are also associated with another study on T cells in Graves' hyperthyroidism and ophthalmopathy.

The starting material was peripheral blood mononuclear cells (PBMCs), obtained at new diagnosis, from a patient treated with antithyroid drugs. These receptor sequences come from a woman aged 25 to 39 with Graves disease.

This clonotype occurred many times. The genes are TRBV4-1 and TRBJ2-7; the D call may be TRBD1 or TRBD2 (5 bases each). Germline-derived CDR1 and CDR2 are MGHRA and YSYEKL. V shed 3 bases and J shed 3 bases, with 15 bases lying between them. The CDR3 is made up of 15 amino acids. Here the CDR3 DNA reads TGCGCCAGCAGCCAGCACCGGGACGCCAACTACGAGCAGTACTTC. Its protein product is CASSQHRDANYEQYF.

To note about this clonotype: A read error may explain this, as a much larger clone is one base away. The chain is built from TRBV3-1 and TRBJ1-1; maybe TRBD1 (6 bases). CDR1 is LGHDT and CDR2 is YNNKEL in the germline V gene (reference sequence). The V gene lost 2 bases and the J gene lost 7 bases, with 14 bases spanning the gap. This CDR3 spans 14 amino acids. The CDR3 spells CASSQLQGFREAFF. As DNA, the CDR3 is TGTGCCAGCAGCCAATTACAGGGTTTTCGTGAAGCTTTCTTT.

This clonotype occurred many times. The V and J genes are TRBV28 and TRBJ1-5; 10 positions agree with TRBD1. The CDR3 has 15 residues. Germline trimming cut 3 bases from V and 4 bases from J; bases unmatched to any gene: 3. Per germline, CDR1 MDHEN and CDR2 SYDVKM. DNA of the CDR3: TGTGCCAGCAGTTTTAGGGGACAGGGGAATCAGCCCCAGCATTTT. As protein: CASSFRGQGNQPQHF.

This clonotype was counted only a few times. The chain uses TRBV20-1 and TRBJ1-1; D is unresolved. The CDR3 covers 10 residues. CDR1 is DFQATT, CDR2 SNEGSKA, per germline (reference sequence). Trimming took off 6 bases at V and 11 bases at J, with 13 bases between the two ends. The CDR3 protein is CSASSVSAFF. The CDR3 coding sequence is TGCAGTGCCTCGAGCGTTTCGGCTTTCTTT.

V gene TRBV4-1 combines with J gene TRBJ2-1; 8 bases line up with TRBD2. This CDR3 spans 16 amino acids. Germline CDR1 and CDR2: MGHRA and YSYEKL. V lost 2 bases and J lost 8; bases outside the gene matches: 11. The CDR3 DNA is TGCGCCAGCAGCCAAATTTGGGGACTAGGTATCCATGAGCAGTTCTTC. It yields the protein CASSQIWGLGIHEQFF.

This clonotype has more than one count but fewer than ten. V usage is TRBV12-3 or TRBV12-4 and J usage is TRBJ1-5, with D possibly matching TRBD1 (5 bases). The CDR3 has 14 amino acids. The germline V and J ends were trimmed by 4 bases and 2 bases, with 9 bases remaining between them. CDR3 sequence reads: CASSSQTGNQPQHF. As DNA, the CDR3 is TGTGCCAGCAGTTCCCAGACAGGCAATCAGCCCCAGCATTTT.

This rearrangement joins TRBV19 to TRBJ2-2; 11 bases align to TRBD1. CDR1 and CDR2 from the germline V gene are LNHDA and SQIVND (reference sequence). The CDR3 consists of 15 residues. V trimming: 2 bases; J trimming: 7 bases; junction bases outside the gene matches: 3. CDR3 amino acids: CASSIRTGGNGELFF. The CDR3 nucleotides are TGTGCCAGTAGTATAAGGACAGGGGGCAACGGGGAGCTGTTTTTT.

J is TRBJ1-3 and V is TRBV28, with D hard to call. The CDR3 loop spans 17 amino acids. CDR1 and CDR2 from the germline V gene are MDHEN and SYDVKM. The V end lost 1 base, the J end lost 4 bases, and 17 bases lay between the germline ends. Written as DNA, the CDR3 is TGTGCCAGCAGTTTATTTCAGGATCTAAATAGAGGAAACACCATATATTTT. As protein: CASSLFQDLNRGNTIYF.